This TCR beta chain was sequenced during a study of T-cell memory formation after mild COVID-19. TCRdb re-called the 5' RACE reads with MiXCR, one entry per CDR3 protein. The table has about 470,000 distinct CDR3 sequences, around a quarter seen once. A remark on this clonotype: Its antigen is unidentified.

Trimming pared 5 bases from V and 8 bases from J, leaving 17 bases between. This CDR3 contains 14 residues. Study-wide results and caveats: Among clones contracting day 15 to 85, CD4/CD8 was balanced, whereas later expanders leaned CD4+. Prior to infection, memory already included some responding clones, suggesting cross-reactive memory joined.

Sequenced input: PBMCs or a T cell subset sorted from them (not recorded which). The chain combines TRBV12-3 or TRBV12-4 with TRBJ2-3; D gene uncertain. The clonotype was recovered from an adult woman who had mild COVID-19 (a few samples of this study predate the infection). Cell type and time point are not known. CDR3 bases: TGTGCCAGCAGTCCGGCCACACCTTCGTTTACGCAGTATTTT. It is translated as CASSPATPSFTQYF.